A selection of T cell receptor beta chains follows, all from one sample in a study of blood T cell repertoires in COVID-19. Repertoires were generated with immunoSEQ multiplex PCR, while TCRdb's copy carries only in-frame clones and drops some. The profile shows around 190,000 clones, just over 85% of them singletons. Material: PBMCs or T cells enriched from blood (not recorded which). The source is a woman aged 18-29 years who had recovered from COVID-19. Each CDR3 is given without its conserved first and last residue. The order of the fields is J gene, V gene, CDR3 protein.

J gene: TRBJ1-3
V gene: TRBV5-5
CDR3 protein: ASSSGGAGNTIY

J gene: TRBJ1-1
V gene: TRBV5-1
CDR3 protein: ASSTGGAEAF

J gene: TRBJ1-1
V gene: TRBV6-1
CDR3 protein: ASSELGYIPNTEAF

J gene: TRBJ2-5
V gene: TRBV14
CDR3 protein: ASSQTGPGETQY

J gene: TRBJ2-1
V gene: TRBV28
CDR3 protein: ASMAADEQF

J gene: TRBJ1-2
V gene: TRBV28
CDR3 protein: ASSPQGVINGYT

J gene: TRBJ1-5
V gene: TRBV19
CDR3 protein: ASTSTRGWYQPQH

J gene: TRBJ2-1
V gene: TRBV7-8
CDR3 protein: ASSLGWLAGGSFYNEQF

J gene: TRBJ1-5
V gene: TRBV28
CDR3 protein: ASSSRDRDHQPQH

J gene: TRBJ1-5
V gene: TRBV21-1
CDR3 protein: ASNNLKPNILDRVHQPQH

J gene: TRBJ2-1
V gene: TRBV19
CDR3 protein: ASSPTAGAVDEQF

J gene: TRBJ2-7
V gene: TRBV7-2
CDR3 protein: ASSPHPGQGSHEQY

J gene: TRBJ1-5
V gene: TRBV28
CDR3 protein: ASTNSVEPQH

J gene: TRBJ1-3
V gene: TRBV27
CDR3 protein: ASRGGDRSSGNTIY

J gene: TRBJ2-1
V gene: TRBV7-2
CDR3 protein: ASSLLTRSEQF

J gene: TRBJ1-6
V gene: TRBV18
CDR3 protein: ASSPRNSRTNSPLH

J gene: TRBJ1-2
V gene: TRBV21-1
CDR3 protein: ASTRQVYGYT

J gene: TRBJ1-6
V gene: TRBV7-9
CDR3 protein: ASSGQSYNSPLH

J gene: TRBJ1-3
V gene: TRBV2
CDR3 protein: ASSDRQGWFGNTIY

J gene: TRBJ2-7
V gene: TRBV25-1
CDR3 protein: ASSGTSGSTYEQY

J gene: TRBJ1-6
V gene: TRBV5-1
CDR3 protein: ASSLGPDRSNSPLH

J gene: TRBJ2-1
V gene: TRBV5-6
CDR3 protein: ASSLATGYNEQF

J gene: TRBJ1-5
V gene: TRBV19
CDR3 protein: ASSTGYRSSNQPQH

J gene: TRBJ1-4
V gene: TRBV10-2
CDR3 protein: ASHPDSRGEKLF

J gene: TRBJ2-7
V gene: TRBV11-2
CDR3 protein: ASSLGSSGRIHEQY

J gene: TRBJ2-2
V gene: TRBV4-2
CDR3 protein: ASSSHVGDTGELF

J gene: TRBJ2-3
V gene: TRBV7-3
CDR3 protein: ASSLLAGVGTDTQY

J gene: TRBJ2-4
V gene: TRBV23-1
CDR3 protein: ASSQNTGS

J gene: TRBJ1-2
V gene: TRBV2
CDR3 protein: ASITRGSNYGYT

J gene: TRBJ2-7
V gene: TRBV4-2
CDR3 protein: ASSQGAPTINYEQY

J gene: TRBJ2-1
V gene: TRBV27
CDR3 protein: ASSRTGGAGNEQF

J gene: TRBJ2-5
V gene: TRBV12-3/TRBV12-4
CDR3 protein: ASRATGWETQY

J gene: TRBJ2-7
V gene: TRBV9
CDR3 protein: ASSVEQAGYEQY

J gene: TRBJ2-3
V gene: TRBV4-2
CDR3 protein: ASSQDRGGGTDTQY

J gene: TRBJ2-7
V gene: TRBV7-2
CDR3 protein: ASSPRGQSFSYEQY

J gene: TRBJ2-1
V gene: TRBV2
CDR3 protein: ASSDTYNQVF

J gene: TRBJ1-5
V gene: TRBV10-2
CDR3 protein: AAKGTAHQPQH

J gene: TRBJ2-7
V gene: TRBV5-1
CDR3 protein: ASSLRGGSYEQY

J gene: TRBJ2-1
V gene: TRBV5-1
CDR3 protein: ASSLGLAGVRRRNEQF

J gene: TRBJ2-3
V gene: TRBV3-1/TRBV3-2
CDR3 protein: ASSPMGSGITDTQY

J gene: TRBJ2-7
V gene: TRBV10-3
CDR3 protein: AIRGAEARAYIHLEQY

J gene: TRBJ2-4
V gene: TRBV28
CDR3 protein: ASSLRQGPKNIQY

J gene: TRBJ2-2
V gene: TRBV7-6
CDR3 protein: ASSHSGKNTGELF

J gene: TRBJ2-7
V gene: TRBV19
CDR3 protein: ASNTQGFENEQY

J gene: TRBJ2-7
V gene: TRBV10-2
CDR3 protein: ASSESPGQGYREQY

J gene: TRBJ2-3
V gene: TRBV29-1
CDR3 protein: SVDIPPDTQY

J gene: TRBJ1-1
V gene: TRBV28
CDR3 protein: ASTGQTVNTEAF

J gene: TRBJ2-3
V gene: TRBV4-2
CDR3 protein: ASSQGTSGWTDTQY

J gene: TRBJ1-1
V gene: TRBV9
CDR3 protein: ASSVGVGQGGVEAF

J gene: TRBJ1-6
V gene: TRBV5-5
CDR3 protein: ASSLVAAENSPLH

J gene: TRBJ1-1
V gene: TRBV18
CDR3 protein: ASSTERQGSEAF

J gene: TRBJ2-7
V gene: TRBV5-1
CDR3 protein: ASSSQGYEQY

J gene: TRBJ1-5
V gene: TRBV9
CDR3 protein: ASSVGESNQPQH

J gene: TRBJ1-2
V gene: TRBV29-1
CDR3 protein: SARVRPNYGYT

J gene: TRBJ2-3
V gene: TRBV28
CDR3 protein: ASWGGGPTDTQY

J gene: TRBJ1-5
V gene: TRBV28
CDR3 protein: ASSSLSPHYNQPQH

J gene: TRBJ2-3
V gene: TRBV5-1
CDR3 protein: ASTDVSTGFRTDTQY

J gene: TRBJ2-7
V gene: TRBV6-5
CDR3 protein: ASSSPSGGVYEQY